Listed below are T cell receptor beta chains from one sample, sequenced in a study of a mutant IDH1 vaccine in newly diagnosed glioma. The table came from immunoSEQ multiplex PCR; TCRdb's copy has only in-frame clones and leaves some out. The top ten hold approximately 2% of the sample, which has 30,000 to 40,000 clones, 65% to 85% seen once. No antigens are known for them. This material consisted of PBMCs, taken from a glioma patient whose treatment included an IDH1 peptide vaccine. Source of these receptors: a man aged 35 to 55 with glioma. Both conserved end residues are trimmed from each CDR3. Fields, in order: V gene, J gene, CDR3 protein.

>TRBV19|TRBJ1-5
ASSMGNQPQH
>TRBV14|TRBJ1-1
ASSQNRGPTEAF
>TRBV4-1|TRBJ2-3
ASTMTPGTGGTDTQY
>TRBV19|TRBJ1-1
ASRRGTADRVTEAF
>TRBV5-1|TRBJ2-7
ASSKETSGSGEQY
>TRBV18|TRBJ2-2
ASSPGVRTGELF
>TRBV5-1|TRBJ1-2
ASRDDKEQGTYGYT
>TRBV14|TRBJ2-1
ASSQGTSGLNEQF
>TRBV7-2|TRBJ2-7
ASSLAGLAGFEQY
>TRBV7-2|TRBJ1-4
ASSLAGQYEKLF
>TRBV29-1|TRBJ2-7
SVRDYEQY
>TRBV7-6|TRBJ2-2
ASSAGRGELF
>TRBV2|TRBJ2-6
ASRGSGQGASGANVLT
>TRBV5-6|TRBJ1-1
ASSRRDRHTEAF
>TRBV27|TRBJ1-3
ASSINRQGNTIY
>TRBV5-1|TRBJ2-7
ASSSAYEQY
>TRBV7-2|TRBJ2-5
ASSLAGGGETQY
>TRBV2|TRBJ2-5
ASSGGRGFETQY
>TRBV27|TRBJ2-4
ASSLSSGTAKNIQY
>TRBV18|TRBJ1-4
ASSPAVAEKLF
>TRBV20-1|TRBJ2-1
SVREQF
>TRBV6-5|TRBJ2-3
ASRWGRRTDTQY
>TRBV4-1|TRBJ2-5
ASSQVGSGRAGETQY
>TRBV19|TRBJ1-4
ASRTGAANEKLF